Below are 10 T cell receptor beta chains sequenced from a single sample in a study of OX40 agonist ivuxolimab in advanced cancers. The assay was immunoSEQ multiplex PCR, and TCRdb's table has in-frame clones only and misses some. The sample has approximately 45,000 clones, about 94% seen once. Sequencing was performed on CD4+ or CD8+ T cells sorted from blood, taken in a trial of the OX40 agonist ivuxolimab. All receptors come from an adult with an advanced solid tumor such as melanoma, head and neck, liver or kidney cancer.

This clone was picked up one time. The J gene is TRBJ1-4, the V gene TRBV5-1, with a tentative D call TRBD1 (6 bases). V lost 6 bases and J 8 bases, leaving 17 bases between the germline ends. The CDR3 extends over 14 amino acids. CDR1 and CDR2 (germline): SGHRS, YFSETQ. The CDR3 loop reads CASTSNLQGEKLFF. The CDR3, as DNA: TGCGCCAGCACCTCTAATCTACAGGGAGAAAAACTGTTTTTT.

This sequence joins TRBV5-1 and TRBJ2-7; D perhaps matches TRBD2 (5 bases). Germline V gives CDR1 SGHRS, CDR2 YFSETQ. CDR3 length: 12 amino acids. V lost 1 base to trimming and J lost 5 bases, with 7 bases between them. The CDR3 nucleotides are TGCGCCAGCAGCTTGATCGGGAACGAGCAGTACTTC. Amino acids: CASSLIGNEQYF.

The V and J genes are TRBV7-9 and TRBJ2-2; TRBD2 agrees at 7 bases. Germline V gene data show CDR1 as SEHNR and CDR2 as FQNEAQ (reference sequence). J lost 6 bases, V lost 0 bases, and 7 bases had no gene match. This CDR3 comprises 16 residues. CDR3 coding DNA: TGTGCCAGCAGCTTAGCCGGCGGGGGTGGATCCGGGGAGCTGTTTTTT. Encoded protein: CASSLAGGGGSGELFF.

The chain has TRBV25-1 and TRBJ1-5, with D unresolved. The CDR3 covers 17 residues. V lost 4 bases and J 5 bases, leaving 21 bases between the germline ends. The germline gives CDR1 MGHDK, CDR2 SYGVNS. CDR3 coding DNA: TGTGCCAGCAGTGGCGGCGGGGTCCGTACTTACTATCAGCCCCAGCATTTT. Protein sequence: CASSGGGVRTYYQPQHF. Full variable domain (missing parts from reference TRBV25-1 and TRBJ1-5): EADIYQTPRYLVIGTGKKITLECSQTMGHDKMYWYQQDPGMELHLIHYSYGVNSTEKGDLSSESTVSRIRTEHFPLTLESARPSHTSQYLCASSGGGVRTYYQPQHFGDGTRLSIL.

The rearrangement joins TRBV7-9 to TRBJ2-1, with D perhaps matching TRBD2 (6 bases). V was cut by 3 bases and J by 9 bases, with 9 bases left in between. The CDR3 is 12 residues long. The germline gives CDR1 SEHNR, CDR2 FQNEAQ (reference sequence). CDR3 sequence: CASSFSGSEQFF. In nucleotides, the CDR3 is TGTGCCAGCAGCTTTAGCGGCAGTGAGCAGTTCTTC.

The chain recombines TRBV4-3 with TRBJ1-2; D gene uncertain. The germline CDR1 and CDR2 sequences are LGHNA and YSLEER. This CDR3 comprises 15 residues. Trimming removed 0 bases at V and 4 bases at J, with 12 bases between. CDR3 amino acids: CASSQDGQTPYGYTF. The CDR3 DNA reads TGCGCCAGCAGCCAAGATGGGCAGACGCCCTATGGCTACACCTTC.

The chain recombines TRBV10-3 with TRBJ1-5; 7 nucleotides match TRBD1. The trim removed 7 bases at V and 16 bases at J, leaving 13 bases unmatched. The CDR3 extends over 12 amino acids. Germline CDR1 and CDR2: ENHRY and SYGVKD. CDR3 nucleotide sequence: TGTGCCATCATGAGTGAAGGGGGCTACGTACATTTT. Amino acid sequence: CAIMSEGGYVHF.

This clone was seen once. The chain carries TRBV4-2 and TRBJ1-2, with 9 bases matching TRBD1. CDR3 length: 17 residues. V trimming: 0 bases; J trimming: 2 bases; junction bases outside the gene matches: 7. Germline V CDR1 and CDR2: LGHNA, YNFKEQ. In DNA, the CDR3 is TGTGCCAGCAGCCAAGATCGTCGGACAGGGGTCAACTATGGCTACACCTTC. Its protein product is CASSQDRRTGVNYGYTF.

V usage is TRBV5-1 and J usage is TRBJ1-5; maybe TRBD1 (6 bases). This CDR3 is built from 15 residues. Germline V gene lookup returns CDR1 SGHRS and CDR2 YFSETQ. The V gene lost 1 base and the J gene lost 1 base, with 9 bases spanning the gap. CDR3 nucleotide sequence: TGCGCCAGCAGCTTGTGGACAGCCAGCAATCAGCCCCAGCATTTT. Its translation: CASSLWTASNQPQHF.

V is TRBV4-2 and J is TRBJ2-7; the D is unclear. The V end was cut by 0 bases, the J end by 2 bases, with 14 bases between. Germline V gives CDR1 LGHNA, CDR2 YNFKEQ. This CDR3 comprises 16 residues. CDR3 loop: CASSQDHDLIAYEQYF. CDR3 DNA: TGTGCCAGCAGCCAAGATCACGACCTTATTGCCTACGAGCAGTACTTC.